Presented here are 28 T cell receptor beta chains from one specimen sequenced in a study of T cell repertoires in cytomegalovirus infection. No antigen has been assigned to these receptors. MiXCR was run by TCRdb on the reads, yielding one entry per CDR3 protein. The table lists 750,000 to 950,000 distinct CDR3 sequences, almost 30% of them singletons. Sequenced here: cultured CD8+ T cells from PBMCs, sampled from culture after CMV antigen stimulation. All receptors come from a human donor in good health (CMV status not recorded). Some clones in this sample may be carry-over from other donors' samples.

This clonotype was detected only a few times. The V call is TRBV10-3, the J call TRBJ1-4; 7 nucleotides line up with TRBD1. This CDR3 comprises 15 residues. Germline V gene sequence: CDR1 ENHRY, CDR2 SYGVKD. With 10 bases clipped from V and 3 bases from J, the junction kept 11 bases outside the gene matches. The CDR3 DNA sequence: TGTGCCACCCAGACAGGGTTCAAGGCTAATGAAAAACTGTTTTTT. Encoded protein: CATQTGFKANEKLFF.

This clonotype has a handful of counts. This chain joins TRBV2 and TRBJ2-3; 11 positions agree with TRBD1. Germline lookup yields CDR1 SNHLY and CDR2 FYNNEI. The CDR3 is made up of 16 amino acids. Losses at the gene ends were 5 bases for V and 3 bases for J; bases not matched to a gene: 7. The DNA of the CDR3 is TGTGCCAGCAGTTCCCCGGGACAGGGGGAGACAGATACGCAGTATTTT. The encoded protein is CASSSPGQGETDTQYF.

This clonotype was seen a handful of times. V gene TRBV27 combines with J gene TRBJ1-4; 10 bases match TRBD1. Germline CDR1 and CDR2: MNHEY and SMNVEV (reference sequence). V lost 10 bases and J lost 12; bases outside the gene matches: 11. The CDR3 has 13 residues. The CDR3 DNA follows: TGTGCCACTCCGGACAGGGGGGTCCCAGAACTGTTTTTT. Residues: CATPDRGVPELFF.

This clonotype was detected many times. V is TRBV7-6 and J is TRBJ1-1; maybe TRBD1 (5 bases). The V end was cut by 0 bases, the J end by 0 bases, with 8 bases between. The CDR3 sequence is 15 residues long. Per germline, CDR1 SGHVS and CDR2 FNYEAQ. CDR3 sequence: CASSLADSMNTEAFF. In DNA form, the CDR3 reads TGTGCCAGCAGCTTAGCCGACAGCATGAACACTGAAGCTTTCTTT.

The CDR3 DNA is TGTGCCAGCAGCTTAGTAGGGGGACGAGGTGATCAGTTCTTC. Protein product: CASSLVGGRGDQFF. The chain joins TRBV7-9 to TRBJ2-1; D possibly corresponds to TRBD1 (6 bases). Per the germline V gene, CDR1 is SEHNR and CDR2 is FQNEAQ (reference sequence). The V and J ends lost 1 base and 13 bases respectively, with 17 bases between them. This CDR3 spans 14 amino acids. The full variable domain, rest sourced from reference TRBV7-9 and TRBJ2-1, is DTGVSQNPRHKITKRGQNVTFRCDPISEHNRLYWYRQTLGQGPEFLTYFQNEAQLEKSRLLSDRFSAERPKGSFSTLEIQRTEQGDSAMYLCASSLVGGRGDQFFGPGTRLTVL.

The CDR3: CASSSNRGRRDTQYF. The DNA for the CDR3 is TGTGCCAGCAGCTCTAACCGGGGGCGGAGAGATACGCAGTATTTT. The V gene is TRBV7-2, the J gene TRBJ2-3; D possibly uses TRBD1 or TRBD2 (6 bases each). Trimming took 4 bases from V and 5 from J, leaving 16 bases between them. Germline V CDR1 and CDR2: SGHTA, FQGNSA. The CDR3 consists of 15 residues.

This chain joins TRBV25-1 and TRBJ2-5; D uncertain. The CDR3 runs 12 residues. Germline assignment: CDR1 MGHDK and CDR2 SYGVNS. V gave up 2 bases and J gave up 5 bases, with 6 bases separating them. The CDR3 loop reads CASSEIGETQYF. For the CDR3, the DNA is TGTGCCAGCAGTGAAATAGGGGAGACCCAGTACTTC.

The rearrangement links TRBV19 to TRBJ1-1, with 7 bases aligning to TRBD1. Trimming removed 7 bases from V and 3 bases from J; junction bases left unmatched: 8. Germline loops: CDR1 LNHDA, CDR2 SQIVND (reference sequence). The CDR3 consists of 14 residues. CDR3 amino acids: CASMGQKFYTEAFF. The CDR3 DNA follows: TGTGCCAGTATGGGACAGAAGTTCTACACTGAAGCTTTCTTT. The full variable domain, with the rest looked up from reference TRBV19 and TRBJ1-1, is DGGITQSPKYLFRKEGQNVTLSCEQNLNHDAMYWYRQDPGQGLRLIYYSQIVNDFQKGDIAEGYSVSREKKESFPLTVTSAQKNPTAFYLCASMGQKFYTEAFFGQGTRLTVV.

This clonotype was picked up many times. V is TRBV7-8 and J is TRBJ2-3, with D perhaps matching TRBD1 (6 bases). Germline CDR1 is SGHVS and CDR2 is FQNEAQ. V was cut by 5 bases and J by 1 base, with 22 bases left in between. CDR3 size: 18 residues. The CDR3 DNA reads TGTGCCAGCAGCGTCAACAGGGTTGGAGGTTGGGGCACAGATACGCAGTATTTT. As protein: CASSVNRVGGWGTDTQYF.

CDR3 protein: CATSRGVAGVSSYNEQFF. In DNA form, the CDR3 reads TGTGCCACCAGCAGAGGTGTAGCGGGGGTCAGCTCCTACAATGAGCAGTTCTTC. This sequence joins TRBV15 and TRBJ2-1; 9 positions agree with TRBD2. The CDR3 loop spans 18 amino acids. Germline V gives CDR1 LNHNV, CDR2 YYDKDF (reference sequence). The ends lost 1 base at V and 0 bases at J; junction bases unmatched: 7.

This clonotype was counted at least ten times. The rearrangement uses TRBV7-2 and TRBJ1-2; D may be TRBD1 (6 bases). V was trimmed by 0 bases and J by 8 bases, leaving 16 bases between them. The CDR3 spans 15 residues. Germline V lookup: CDR1 SGHTA, CDR2 FQGNSA. The CDR3 spells CASSLAPGQPGGYTF. The DNA of the CDR3 is TGTGCCAGCAGCTTAGCTCCCGGACAGCCGGGGGGCTACACCTTC.

This clonotype was found many times. The rearrangement joins TRBV6-6 to TRBJ1-1; D uncertain. Trimming left V 2 bases short and J 5 bases short, with 9 bases between. Germline CDR1 is MNHNY and CDR2 is SVGAGI (reference sequence). The CDR3 loop spans 13 amino acids. Here the CDR3 DNA reads TGTGCCAGCAGTTACGTCCGAGAGACTGAAGCTTTCTTT. It yields the protein CASSYVRETEAFF.

The chain carries TRBV29-1 and TRBJ2-7, with 7 bases aligning to TRBD1. Germline loops: CDR1 SQVTM, CDR2 ANQGSEA. With 4 bases clipped from V and 0 bases from J, the junction kept 6 bases outside the gene matches. The CDR3 is 14 residues long. The CDR3 nucleotides are TGCAGCGTTGCTACAGGGGAAGACTCCTACGAGCAGTACGTC. Its protein is CSVATGEDSYEQYV.

The chain links TRBV7-9 to TRBJ2-1; tentatively, D is TRBD1 or TRBD2 (5 bases each). The CDR3 covers 15 residues. V dropped 4 bases and J dropped 0 bases, with 10 bases sitting between them. The germline V gene has CDR1 SEHNR and CDR2 FQNEAQ (reference sequence). The CDR3 here is CASSSAGSSYNEQFF. CDR3 DNA sequence: TGTGCCAGCAGCTCGGCAGGGAGCTCCTACAATGAGCAGTTCTTC.

The gene calls are TRBV12-3 or TRBV12-4 and TRBJ2-3; the match to TRBD2 covers 13 bases. CDR3 size: 19 residues. After removal of 6 bases from V and 0 bases from J, the junction contained 12 bases not matched to a gene. The CDR3 nucleotides read TGTGCCAGCAGGCTGACTAGCGGGGGGCCGAGATCTAGCACAGATACGCAGTATTTT. It specifies CASRLTSGGPRSSTDTQYF.

The chain carries TRBV6-5 and TRBJ2-3; TRBD2 is a possible D gene (6 bases). CDR1 and CDR2 from the germline V gene are MNHEY and SVGAGI. This CDR3 spans 13 amino acids. The V end was cut by 8 bases, the J end by 7 bases, with 16 bases between. The CDR3 loop is CASRPRDSNTQYF. The CDR3 bases are TGTGCCAGCCGCCCCCGGGACTCAAATACGCAGTATTTT.

V and J are TRBV6-5 and TRBJ2-3; 11 bases fit TRBD1. Germline V gene data show CDR1 as MNHEY and CDR2 as SVGAGI. V lost 4 bases and J lost 2; bases outside the gene matches: 2. This CDR3 region has 15 residues. The CDR3 nucleotides read TGTGCCAGCAGTTGGACAGGGGGCCACACAGATACGCAGTATTTT. This gives the protein CASSWTGGHTDTQYF.

This clonotype was counted many times. CDR3 DNA sequence: TGTGCCAGCAGCTTAACTGTAGGGAATTCACCCCTCCACTTT. This translates into CASSLTVGNSPLHF. This chain uses TRBV7-3 with TRBJ1-6; D remains unclear. Germline V gene data show CDR1 as SGHTA and CDR2 as FQGTGA. This CDR3 comprises 14 residues. V lost 0 bases, J lost 7 bases, and 7 bases lay in between.

This clonotype occurred a few times. The chain has TRBV2 and TRBJ2-1, with D possibly matching TRBD2 (5 bases). CDR1 and CDR2 (germline): SNHLY, FYNNEI. CDR3 length: 14 residues. Trimming pared 10 bases from V and 4 bases from J, leaving 17 bases between. The CDR3 reads CATLGVKLYNEQFF. The CDR3 DNA reads as TGTGCCACCCTCGGGGTTAAGCTTTACAATGAGCAGTTCTTC.

The chain recombines TRBV7-9 with TRBJ1-2, with D possibly being TRBD1 (5 bases). Trimming stripped 4 bases from V and 2 bases from J, with 11 bases between. Per the germline V gene, CDR1 is SEHNR and CDR2 is FQNEAQ (reference sequence). This CDR3 is 14 amino acids long. CDR3 residues: CASSSGNWNYGYTF. As DNA, the CDR3 is TGTGCCAGCAGCTCAGGGAACTGGAACTATGGCTACACCTTC. The full variable domain, completed using reference TRBV7-9 and TRBJ1-2, is DTGVSQNPRHKITKRGQNVTFRCDPISEHNRLYWYRQTLGQGPEFLTYFQNEAQLEKSRLLSDRFSAERPKGSFSTLEIQRTEQGDSAMYLCASSSGNWNYGYTFGSGTRLTVV.

The sample holds one count of this clonotype. One junction end does not reproduce the germline sequence, and a read error may be involved. The rearrangement uses TRBV7-4 and TRBJ2-1; D not certain. Germline-derived CDR1 and CDR2 are SGHVT and SQSDAQ. The CDR3 sequence is 14 residues long. CDR3 DNA: TGTGCCAGCAGCTTTCAGCAGGTCTACAATAAGCAGTTCTTC. It is translated as CASSFQQVYNKQFF. Supplemented by reference TRBV7-4 and TRBJ2-1, the full variable domain reads GAGVSQSPRYKVAKRGRDVALRCDSISGHVTLYWYRQTLGQGSEVLTYSQSDAQRDKSGRPSGRFSAERPERSVSTLKIQRTEQGDSAVYLCASSFQQVYNKQFFGPGTRLTVL.

This clonotype was seen once. The conserved final phenylalanine or tryptophan is absent from the CDR3, which likely points to a read error. The rearrangement uses TRBV7-2 and TRBJ1-5, with D perhaps TRBD1 (5 bases). Germline-derived CDR1 and CDR2 are SGHTA and FQGNSA. Trimming took 5 bases from V and 1 from J, leaving 21 bases between them. The length of the CDR3 is 18 residues. CDR3 amino acids: CASSPELFLGLSNQPQHS. The CDR3 nucleotides are TGTGCCAGCAGCCCCGAACTATTTCTGGGGCTAAGCAATCAGCCCCAGCATTCT.

This clonotype was seen a handful of times. The chain carries TRBV12-5 and TRBJ2-5; D is possibly TRBD2 (5 bases). This CDR3 is built from 14 residues. Germline V gene sequence: CDR1 LGHNT, CDR2 FRNRAP. V was trimmed by 1 base and J by 5 bases, leaving 11 bases between them. The CDR3 DNA follows: TGTGCTAGTGGTTTGGACACGGAGCGGGAGACCCAGTACTTC. Its translation is CASGLDTERETQYF.

V and J are TRBV6-5 and TRBJ2-6; possible D gene TRBD1, 6 bases. V shed 10 bases and J shed 0 bases, with 16 bases lying between them. Germline CDR1 MNHEY, CDR2 SVGAGI. CDR3 length: 16 residues. CDR3 amino acids: CATATGPFSGANVLTF. The CDR3 DNA reads as TGTGCCACCGCTACAGGGCCCTTCTCTGGGGCCAACGTCCTGACTTTC.

The chain employs TRBV28 and TRBJ2-7, with 8 nucleotides matching TRBD1. CDR1 and CDR2 (germline): MDHEN, SYDVKM. There are 14 residues in the CDR3. CDR3 sequence (DNA): TGTGCCAACAGTCCCCGGACAGGGAGCCACGAGCAGTACGTC. Protein sequence: CANSPRTGSHEQYV.

V is TRBV2 and J is TRBJ2-1; 8 positions match TRBD2. J lost 6 bases, V lost 8 bases, and 3 bases had no gene match. CDR1 is SNHLY, CDR2 FYNNEI, per germline. The CDR3 runs to 12 residues. The CDR3 here is CASRGGRNEQFF. The CDR3 bases are TGTGCCAGCCGGGGGGGGCGCAATGAGCAGTTCTTC.

The chain combines TRBV7-9 with TRBJ2-5, with 9 bases that match TRBD2. The CDR3 sequence is 18 residues long. CDR1 is SEHNR and CDR2 is FQNEAQ in the germline V gene (reference sequence). With V trimmed by 1 base and J by 0 bases, 9 bases remained unmatched. CDR3 bases: TGTGCCAGCAGCTTAGTTTTAGCGGGGGAACCTTACCAAGAGACCCAGTACTTC. Encoded protein: CASSLVLAGEPYQETQYF.

This chain uses TRBV27 with TRBJ1-5; 10 bases line up with TRBD1. The CDR3 length is 15 residues. J lost 7 bases, V lost 5 bases, and 8 bases had no gene match. The germline CDR1 and CDR2 sequences are MNHEY and SMNVEV (reference sequence). The CDR3 loop is CASSLGTGARQPQHF. The CDR3 bases are TGTGCCAGCAGTCTTGGGACAGGGGCACGGCAGCCCCAGCATTTT.